This TCR beta chain was captured by sequencing in a study of control samples from healthy donors and cancer patients. TCRdb keeps only in-frame clones here, not all; method: immunoSEQ multiplex PCR. Of 110,000 or so clones in the sample, roughly four fifths were seen once. Per germline, CDR1 SGHTS and CDR2 YDEGEE. V shed 2 bases, J shed 5 bases, and the junction held 6 bases outside the gene matches. The CDR3 covers 14 residues. This TCR came from a man aged 18 to 30 in good health. Sequencing used blood. The rearrangement uses TRBV5-8 and TRBJ2-7; 8 bases map to TRBD2. The CDR3 is CASSFLGGAHEQYV. In DNA form, the CDR3 reads TGTGCCAGCAGCTTTCTCGGGGGGGCCCACGAGCAGTACGTC.